The sequence of this T cell receptor beta chain was determined in a study of control samples from healthy donors and cancer patients. This CDR3 comprises 13 residues. CDR1 and CDR2 (germline): SGDLS, YYNGEE. Trimming stripped 3 bases from V and 1 base from J, with 5 bases between. The assay was immunoSEQ multiplex PCR, and TCRdb's table has in-frame clones only and misses some. The sample yields 150,000 to 200,000 clones, 70% to 90% seen once. This chain connects TRBV9 to TRBJ1-5; no definite D call. Sequencing was performed on blood. The TCR was taken from a man between 18 and 35 years old in good health. The DNA for the CDR3 is TGTGCCAGCAGCGCCGGGAGCAATCAGCCCCAGCATTTT. This translates into CASSAGSNQPQHF.